This entry features one T cell receptor (beta chain) sequence. In the original analysis: Amplified reference gene primers provided the basis for estimating nucleated cell counts. Clones were read by immunoSEQ multiplex PCR, and TCRdb kept only the in-frame ones, dropping some. Clone size and V and J calls were adopted from that table, with D and trimming inferred from the DNA. Of fewer than 75,000 clones in the sample, roughly 89% were seen once. This sample was taken from a study of blood T cell repertoires in COVID-19. At the level of the study: Collection of acute and convalescent COVID-19 samples took place in the United States, Italy and Spain. Sample material is recorded as cDNA or gDNA derived from T cells, B-cell-depleted T cells, or PBMCs.

The ends were cut back, 7 bases at V and 1 base at J, with 16 bases in the middle. Germline V gene sequence: CDR1 SGHTA, CDR2 FQGNSA. This CDR3 region has 15 residues. The chain uses TRBV7-2 and TRBJ2-5, with no clear D. Specimen: peripheral blood. This TCR was sampled from a man in his sixties with acute or convalescent COVID-19. For the CDR3, the DNA is TGTGCCAGCATCCCGCTCCAGGCCCTCCAAGAGACCCAGTACTTC. Translation gives CASIPLQALQETQYF.